This section outlines one TCR beta chain sequence together with its context. The data stem from a study of cytomegalovirus exposure and HLA in healthy donors. Primers: 60 Vbeta forward and 13 Jbeta reverse. Here immunoSEQ multiplex PCR was the method, and the copy in TCRdb shows in-frame clones only, minus some. Listed are over 100,000 clones; about 3.8% falls within the top ten. The receptor was isolated from a man younger than 45 in good health and CMV-seronegative. The sequenced material came from PBMCs.

The CDR3 DNA sequence: TGCGCCAGCAGGACATCTGATAGCAATCAGCCCCAGCATTTT. Protein product: CASRTSDSNQPQHF. The chain uses TRBV10-1 and TRBJ1-5; no clear D. The CDR3 has 14 amino acids. CDR1 is WNHNN and CDR2 is SYGVQD in the germline V gene (reference sequence). V was shortened by 6 bases and J by 0 bases, with 9 bases between the two germline ends.